This T cell receptor (beta chain) was identified during a study of response to subunit inactivated influenza vaccine. TCRdb re-called the RT-PCR reads through MiXCR, storing one row per CDR3 protein. The sample yields 600,000 to 850,000 distinct CDR3 sequences, approximately 14% seen once. The CDR3 totals 18 residues. The V gene lost 0 bases and the J gene lost 2 bases, with 19 bases spanning the gap. Germline CDR1 is ENHRY and CDR2 is SYGVKD. The sample was PBMCs from blood, taken roughly 15 days before vaccination. The TCR originated in a man in his fifties or sixties who received an inactivated influenza vaccine. The gene calls are TRBV10-3 and TRBJ2-5; D may be TRBD2 (7 bases). The CDR3 sequence: CAISESEGGVAQQETQYF. The CDR3, as DNA: TGTGCCATCAGTGAGTCGGAGGGGGGGGTAGCGCAACAAGAGACCCAGTACTTC.